Included here is one TCR beta chain sequence, with context. Its antigen is unidentified. Sorted-subset replicate PCR reactions contained roughly 200 ng DNA, corresponding to approximately 30,000 T cell genomes. Here immunoSEQ multiplex PCR was the method, and the copy in TCRdb shows in-frame clones only, minus some. The sample comprises 2 million to 2.5 million clones, 85% to 95% of which are singletons, and about 0.39% rests with the top ten. Into CD45RA+ naive and CD45RA-negative memory subsets, the CD4+ cells were split. This entry belongs to a study of shared clonotypes between healthy human individuals. Broader study findings: Rarefaction showed that sequencing of sorted subsets was incomplete (despite large depth).

The CDR3 covers 15 residues. V was clipped by 3 bases and J by 7 bases; unmatched bases: 6. Per the germline V gene, CDR1 is MDHEN and CDR2 is SYDVKM. The clonotype was recovered from a man aged 18 to 30 in good health. Some clones in this sample may be carry-over from other donors' samples. V usage is TRBV28 and J usage is TRBJ2-2, with 9 bases that match TRBD2. Sequences were obtained from naive CD4+ T cells from PBMCs. Documented subset: CD45RA+ positively selected. The CDR3 here is CASSLVAGVLGELFF. CDR3 bases: TGTGCCAGCAGTTTGGTAGCGGGAGTTCTCGGGGAGCTGTTTTTT.